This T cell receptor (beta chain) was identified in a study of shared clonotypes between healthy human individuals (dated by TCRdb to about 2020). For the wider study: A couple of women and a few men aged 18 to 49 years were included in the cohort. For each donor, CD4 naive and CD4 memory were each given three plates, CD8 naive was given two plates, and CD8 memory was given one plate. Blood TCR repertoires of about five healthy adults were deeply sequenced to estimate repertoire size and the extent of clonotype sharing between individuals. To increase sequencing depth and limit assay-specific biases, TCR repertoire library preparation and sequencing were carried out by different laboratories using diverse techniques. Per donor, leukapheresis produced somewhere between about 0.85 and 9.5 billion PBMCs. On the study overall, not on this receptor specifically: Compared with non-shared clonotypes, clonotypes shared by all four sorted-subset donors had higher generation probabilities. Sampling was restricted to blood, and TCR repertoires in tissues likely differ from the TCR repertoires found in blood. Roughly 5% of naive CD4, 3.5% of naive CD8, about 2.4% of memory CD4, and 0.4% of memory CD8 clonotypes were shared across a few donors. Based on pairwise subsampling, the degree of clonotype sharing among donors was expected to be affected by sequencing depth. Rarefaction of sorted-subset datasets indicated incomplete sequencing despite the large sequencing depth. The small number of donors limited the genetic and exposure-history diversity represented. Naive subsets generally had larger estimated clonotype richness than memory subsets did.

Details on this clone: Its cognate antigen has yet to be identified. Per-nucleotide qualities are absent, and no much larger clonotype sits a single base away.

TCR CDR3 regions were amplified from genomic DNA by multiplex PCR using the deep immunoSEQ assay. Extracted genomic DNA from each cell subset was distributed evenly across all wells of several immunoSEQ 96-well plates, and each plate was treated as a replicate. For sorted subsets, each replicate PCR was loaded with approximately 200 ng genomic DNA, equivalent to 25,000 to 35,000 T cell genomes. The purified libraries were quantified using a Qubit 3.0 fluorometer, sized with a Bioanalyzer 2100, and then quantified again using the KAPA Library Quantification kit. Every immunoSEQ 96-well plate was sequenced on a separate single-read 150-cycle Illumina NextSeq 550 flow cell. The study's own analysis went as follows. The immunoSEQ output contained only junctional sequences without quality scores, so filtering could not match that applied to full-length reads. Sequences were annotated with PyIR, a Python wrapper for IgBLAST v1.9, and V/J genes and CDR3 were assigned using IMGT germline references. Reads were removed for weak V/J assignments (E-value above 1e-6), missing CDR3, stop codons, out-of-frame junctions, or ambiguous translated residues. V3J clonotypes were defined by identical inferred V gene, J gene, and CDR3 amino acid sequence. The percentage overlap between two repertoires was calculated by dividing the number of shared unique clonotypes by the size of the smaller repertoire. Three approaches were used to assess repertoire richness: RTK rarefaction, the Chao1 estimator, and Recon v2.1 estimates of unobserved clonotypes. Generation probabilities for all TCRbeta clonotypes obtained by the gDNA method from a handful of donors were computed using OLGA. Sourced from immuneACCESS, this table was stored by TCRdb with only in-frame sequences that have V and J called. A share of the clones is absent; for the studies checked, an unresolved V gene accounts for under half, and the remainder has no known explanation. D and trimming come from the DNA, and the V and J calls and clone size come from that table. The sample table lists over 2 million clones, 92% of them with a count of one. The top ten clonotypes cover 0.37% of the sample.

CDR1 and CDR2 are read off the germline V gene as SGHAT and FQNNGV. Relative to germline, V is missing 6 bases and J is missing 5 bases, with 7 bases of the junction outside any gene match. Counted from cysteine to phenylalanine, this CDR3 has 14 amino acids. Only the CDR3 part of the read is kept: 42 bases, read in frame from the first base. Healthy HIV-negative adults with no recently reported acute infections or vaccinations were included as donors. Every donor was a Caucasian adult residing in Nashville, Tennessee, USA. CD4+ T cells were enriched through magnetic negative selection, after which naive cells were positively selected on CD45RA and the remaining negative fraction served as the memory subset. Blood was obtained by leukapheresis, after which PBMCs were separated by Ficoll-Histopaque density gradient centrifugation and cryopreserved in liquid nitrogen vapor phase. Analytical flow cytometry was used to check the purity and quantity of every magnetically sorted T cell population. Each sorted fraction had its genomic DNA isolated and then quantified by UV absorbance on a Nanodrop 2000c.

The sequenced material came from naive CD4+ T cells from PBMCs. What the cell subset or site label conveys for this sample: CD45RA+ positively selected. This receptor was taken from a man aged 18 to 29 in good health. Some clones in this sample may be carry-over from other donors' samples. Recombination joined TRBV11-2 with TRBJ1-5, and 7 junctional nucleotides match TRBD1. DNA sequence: TGTGCCAGCAGTTACACAGGGGTGGATCAGCCCCAGCATTTT. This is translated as CASSYTGVDQPQHF.